This T cell receptor beta chain comes out of a study of identical twins. TCRdb reprocessed the 5' RACE reads via MiXCR and lists one record per CDR3 protein. The sample holds approximately 350,000 distinct CDR3 sequences, roughly an eighth seen once. The study, taken as a whole, reports: The study found that models underestimated out-of-frame TCR alpha sharing in monozygotic twins.

On this clonotype: Its matching antigen is unknown.

The CDR3 extends over 15 amino acids. From germline, CDR1 is MGHDK and CDR2 SYGVNS. Trimming cost V 4 bases and J 0 bases; bases outside gene matches: 3. Donors uniformly comprised healthy Caucasians. Separately, the same data were catalogued under a study of yellow fever vaccine responses in identical twins.

The source is a woman between 18 and 30 years old in good health. This rearrangement joins TRBV25-1 to TRBJ2-3, with TRBD2 matching 8 bases. The sample was CD8+ T cells sorted from blood. CDR3 protein: CASSAASGSTDTQYF. The CDR3 DNA reads TGTGCCAGCAGTGCCGCTAGCGGGAGCACAGATACGCAGTATTTT.